This TCR beta chain was retrieved from a study of fetal regulatory T cell absence and autoimmunity. The study's findings and limits: Some top pancreas TCR clones were over 85-fold enriched versus cord blood.

The method was immunoSEQ multiplex PCR; TCRdb's version includes in-frame clones alone and lacks a portion of them. This sample has around 100,000 clones; 72% occur once, and the top ten carry 2%. About this clone itself: The antigen is unknown.

Per germline, CDR1 MNHEY and CDR2 SVGAGI. CDR3 size: 14 residues. V was pared by 6 bases and J by 5 bases, with 5 bases of the junction left unmatched. Sample: pancreas tissue. This sequence joins TRBV6-5 and TRBJ2-1; 9 bases are a match to TRBD2. The receptor's source is a male donor with IPEX syndrome. Here the CDR3 DNA reads TGTGCCAGCAGCAAGCTAGCGGGGAACAATGAGCAGTTCTTC. Protein: CASSKLAGNNEQFF.